Here is one T cell receptor (beta chain) with its context. This could be a read error, since a much larger clone is one nucleotide away. Other DNA sequences from this sample encode an identical CDR3 as well. The data originate from a study of shared clonotypes between healthy human individuals. Background on the study: Aged 18 to 49, the donors were two women and a few men.

The assay was immunoSEQ multiplex PCR, and TCRdb's table has in-frame clones only and misses some. The top ten clones hold more than 0.1% of a sample with about 2 million clones, roughly 94% of them seen once. Germline V gene lookup returns CDR1 SGHTA and CDR2 FQGNSA. Trimming took off 1 base at V and 4 bases at J, with 3 bases between the two ends. The CDR3 runs 12 residues. Specimen: naive CD4+ T cells sorted from blood. Indicated subset: CD45RA+ positively selected. This sequence joins TRBV7-2 and TRBJ2-3; no firm D call. The clonotype originates from a man aged 18 to 35 in good health. The CDR3 is CASSLGADTQYF. CDR3 DNA: TGTGCCAGCAGCTTAGGGGCAGATACGCAGTATTTT. Combining the CDR3 with reference TRBV7-2 and TRBJ2-3 gives the whole variable domain GAGVSQSPSNKVTEKGKDVELRCDPISGHTALYWYRQSLGQGLEFLIYFQGNSAPDKSGLPSDRFSAERTGGSVSTLTIQRTQQEDSAVYLCASSLGADTQYFGPGTRLTVL.